This T cell receptor (beta chain) was obtained from a study of blood T cell repertoires in COVID-19. The overall study: Italy, Spain and the United States were the sources of the convalescent and acute COVID-19 samples. In each case, the material was cDNA or gDNA derived from T cells, B-cell-depleted T cells, or PBMCs.

Per the original methods: For nucleated cells, counts were estimated from reference gene primer amplification. TCRdb keeps only in-frame clones here, not all; method: immunoSEQ multiplex PCR. The V and J calls and the clone size are those of that table, but D and trimming were determined from the DNA. The sample lists around 210,000 clones; less than 85% were seen once. After removal of 5 bases from V and 5 bases from J, the junction contained 11 bases not matched to a gene. This CDR3 region has 18 residues. In germline, CDR1 is SGHNT, CDR2 YENEEA. This receptor was identified in a woman in her 70s with acute or convalescent COVID-19. The genes are TRBV11-3 and TRBJ2-1; 14 nucleotides line up with TRBD2. The specimen sequenced was peripheral blood. CDR3 coding DNA: TGTGCCAGCAGCCCCGGGACTAGCGGGAGAGTAGAGAACAATGAGCAGTTCTTC. Its protein is CASSPGTSGRVENNEQFF.